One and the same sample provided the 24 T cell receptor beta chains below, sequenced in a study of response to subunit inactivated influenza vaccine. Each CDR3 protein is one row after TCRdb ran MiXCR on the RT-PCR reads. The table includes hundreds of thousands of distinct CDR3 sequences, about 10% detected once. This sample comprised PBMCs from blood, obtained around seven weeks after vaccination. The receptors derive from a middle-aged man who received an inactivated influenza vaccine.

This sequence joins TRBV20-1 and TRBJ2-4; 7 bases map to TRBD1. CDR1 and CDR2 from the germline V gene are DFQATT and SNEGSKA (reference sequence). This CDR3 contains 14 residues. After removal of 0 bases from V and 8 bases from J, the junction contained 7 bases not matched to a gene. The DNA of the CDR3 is TGCAGTGCTAGAGAAATGGCAGGGGGTGACATTCAGTACTTC. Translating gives CSAREMAGGDIQYF.

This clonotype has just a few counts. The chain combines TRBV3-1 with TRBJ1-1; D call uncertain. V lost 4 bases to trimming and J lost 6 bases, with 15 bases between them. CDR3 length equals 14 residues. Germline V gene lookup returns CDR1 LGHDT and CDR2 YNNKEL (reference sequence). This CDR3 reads CASSLFIGRAEAFF. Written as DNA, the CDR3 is TGTGCCAGCAGCCTCTTCATCGGACGGGCTGAAGCTTTCTTT.

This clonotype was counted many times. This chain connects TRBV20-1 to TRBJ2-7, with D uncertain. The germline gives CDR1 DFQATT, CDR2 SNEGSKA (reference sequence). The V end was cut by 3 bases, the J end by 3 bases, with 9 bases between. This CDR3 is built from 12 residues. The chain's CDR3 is CSASGKLYEQYF. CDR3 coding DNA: TGCAGTGCTAGTGGGAAGCTCTACGAGCAGTACTTC.

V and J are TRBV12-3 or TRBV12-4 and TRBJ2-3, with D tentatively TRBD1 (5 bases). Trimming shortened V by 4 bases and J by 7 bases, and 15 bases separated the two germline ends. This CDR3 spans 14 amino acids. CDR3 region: CASSSYPQGYTQYF. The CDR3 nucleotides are TGTGCCAGCAGTTCATATCCTCAGGGTTATACGCAGTATTTT.

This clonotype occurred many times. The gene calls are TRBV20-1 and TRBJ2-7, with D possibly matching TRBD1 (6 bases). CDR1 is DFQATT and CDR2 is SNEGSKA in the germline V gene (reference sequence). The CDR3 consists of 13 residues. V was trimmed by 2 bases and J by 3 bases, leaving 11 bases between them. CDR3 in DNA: TGCAGTGCTAGACTAGGGACAAACTACGAGCAGTACTTC. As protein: CSARLGTNYEQYF.

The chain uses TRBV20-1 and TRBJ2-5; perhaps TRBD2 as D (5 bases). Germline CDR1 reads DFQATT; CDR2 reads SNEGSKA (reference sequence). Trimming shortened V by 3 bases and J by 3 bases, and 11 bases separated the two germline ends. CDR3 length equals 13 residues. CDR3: CSASNLLEETQYF. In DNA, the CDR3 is TGCAGTGCTAGTAATCTACTAGAAGAGACCCAGTACTTC.

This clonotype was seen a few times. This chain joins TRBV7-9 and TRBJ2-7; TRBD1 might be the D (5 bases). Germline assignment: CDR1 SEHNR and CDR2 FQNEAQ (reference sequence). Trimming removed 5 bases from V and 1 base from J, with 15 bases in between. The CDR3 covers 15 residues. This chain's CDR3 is CASSPVTDRSYEQYF. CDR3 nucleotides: TGTGCCAGCAGCCCCGTGACAGATCGGTCCTACGAGCAGTACTTC. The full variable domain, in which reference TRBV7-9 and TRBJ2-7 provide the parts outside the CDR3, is DTGVSQNPRHKITKRGQNVTFRCDPISEHNRLYWYRQTLGQGPEFLTYFQNEAQLEKSRLLSDRFSAERPKGSFSTLEIQRTEQGDSAMYLCASSPVTDRSYEQYFGPGTRLTVT.

CDR3: CASSEAKGNYEQYF. The CDR3 nucleotides are TGTGCCAGCAGTGAAGCCAAGGGGAACTACGAGCAGTACTTC. The rearrangement uses TRBV2 and TRBJ2-7, with D possibly matching TRBD1 (5 bases). Germline-derived CDR1 and CDR2 are SNHLY and FYNNEI. The V gene lost 0 bases and the J gene lost 3 bases, with 9 bases spanning the gap. CDR3 length: 14 residues.

In DNA form, the CDR3 reads TGTGCCAGCAGCATAACTAGCGGGAGTTCCTACGAGCAGTACTTC. The encoded protein is CASSITSGSSYEQYF. The chain carries TRBV11-2 and TRBJ2-7, with TRBD2 identical over 11 bases. This CDR3 spans 15 amino acids. The junction had 4 bases not matched to a gene; V was cut back by 5 bases and J by 1 base. Germline CDR1 SGHAT, CDR2 FQNNGV.

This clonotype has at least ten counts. The CDR3 here is CATLKGDSYNSPLHF. As DNA, the CDR3 is TGTGCCACCCTAAAAGGGGACTCCTATAATTCACCCCTCCACTTT. V is TRBV6-1 and J is TRBJ1-6; weak D call: TRBD1 (5 bases). The CDR3 consists of 15 residues. V was clipped by 10 bases and J by 0 bases, with 13 bases between them. The germline V gene encodes CDR1 MNHNS and CDR2 SASEGT.

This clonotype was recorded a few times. The CDR3 DNA sequence: TGTGCCAGCAGTTTAAATCTGAGTGGAGGGGGCAAAGCTTTCTTT. Translating it yields CASSLNLSGGGKAFF. The chain recombines TRBV28 with TRBJ1-1; the match to TRBD1 covers 7 bases. Germline V CDR1 and CDR2: MDHEN, SYDVKM. The CDR3 has 15 amino acids. V gave up 2 bases and J gave up 9 bases; unmatched junction bases: 12.

The CDR3 reads CASTFGTGAGELFF. The CDR3 nucleotides are TGTGCCAGCACCTTCGGGACAGGGGCCGGGGAGCTGTTTTTT. This chain uses TRBV6-1 with TRBJ2-2; 10 bases align to TRBD1. The trim removed 7 bases at V and 6 bases at J, leaving 5 bases unmatched. The CDR3 spans 14 residues. The V gene's germline CDR1 is MNHNS and CDR2 SASEGT.

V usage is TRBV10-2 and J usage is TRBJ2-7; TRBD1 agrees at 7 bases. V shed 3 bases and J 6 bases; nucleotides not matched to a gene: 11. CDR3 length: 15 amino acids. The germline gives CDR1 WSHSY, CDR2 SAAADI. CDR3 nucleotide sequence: TGCGCCAGCAGTGACTTGGGACAGCCCCATCGCGAGCAGTACTTC. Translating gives CASSDLGQPHREQYF.

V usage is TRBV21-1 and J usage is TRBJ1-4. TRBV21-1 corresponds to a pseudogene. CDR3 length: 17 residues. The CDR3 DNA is TGTGCCAGCAGCAAATCCGGCGATCTCGACGTTTATGAAAAACTGTTTTTT. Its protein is CASSKSGDLDVYEKLFF.

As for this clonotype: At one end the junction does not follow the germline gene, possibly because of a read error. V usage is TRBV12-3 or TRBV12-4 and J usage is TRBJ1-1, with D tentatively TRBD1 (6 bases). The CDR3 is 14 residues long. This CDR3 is CASVWTDLYTEVFF. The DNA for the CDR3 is TGTGCCAGCGTTTGGACAGACCTCTACACTGAAGTTTTCTTT.

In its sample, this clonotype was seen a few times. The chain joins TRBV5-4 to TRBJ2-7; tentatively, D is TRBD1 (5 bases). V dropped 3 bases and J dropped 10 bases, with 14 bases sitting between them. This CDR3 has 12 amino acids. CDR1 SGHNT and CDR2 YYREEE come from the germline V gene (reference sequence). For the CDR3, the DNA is TGTGCCAGCAGCTATGACAGTGGACGCCAGTACTTC. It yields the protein CASSYDSGRQYF.

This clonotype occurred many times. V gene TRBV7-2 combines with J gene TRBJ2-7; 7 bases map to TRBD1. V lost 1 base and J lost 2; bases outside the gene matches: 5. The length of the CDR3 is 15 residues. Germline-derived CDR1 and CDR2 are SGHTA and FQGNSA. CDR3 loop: CASSLGFQGAYEQYF. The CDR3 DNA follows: TGTGCCAGCAGCTTAGGGTTTCAGGGGGCCTACGAGCAGTACTTC.

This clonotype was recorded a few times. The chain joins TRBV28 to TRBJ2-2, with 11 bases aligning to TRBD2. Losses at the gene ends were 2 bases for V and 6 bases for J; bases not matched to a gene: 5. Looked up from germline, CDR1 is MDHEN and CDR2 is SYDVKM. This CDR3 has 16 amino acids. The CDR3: CASSLLAGGQAGELFF. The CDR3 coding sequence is TGTGCCAGCAGTTTACTAGCGGGAGGTCAGGCCGGGGAGCTGTTTTTT.

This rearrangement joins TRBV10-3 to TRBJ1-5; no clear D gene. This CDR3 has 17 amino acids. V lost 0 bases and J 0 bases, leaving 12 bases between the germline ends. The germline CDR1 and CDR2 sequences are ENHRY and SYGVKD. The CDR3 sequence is CAISESAGRDSNQPQHF. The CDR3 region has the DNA TGTGCCATCAGTGAGTCAGCGGGGAGAGATAGCAATCAGCCCCAGCATTTT.

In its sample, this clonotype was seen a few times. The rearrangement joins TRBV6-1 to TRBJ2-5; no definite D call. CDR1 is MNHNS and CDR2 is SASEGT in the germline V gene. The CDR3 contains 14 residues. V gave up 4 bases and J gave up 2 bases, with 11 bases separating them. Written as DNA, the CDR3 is TGTGCCAGCAGTGGGCAGGCGGTACAAGAGACCCAGTACTTC. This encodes CASSGQAVQETQYF.

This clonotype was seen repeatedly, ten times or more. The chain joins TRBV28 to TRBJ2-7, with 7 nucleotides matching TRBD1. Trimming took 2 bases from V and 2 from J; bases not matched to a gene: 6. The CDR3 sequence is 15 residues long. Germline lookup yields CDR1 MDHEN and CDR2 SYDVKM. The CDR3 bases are TGTGCCAGCAGTTTAGTAAGACAGGGTCCCTACGAGCAGTACTTC. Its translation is CASSLVRQGPYEQYF. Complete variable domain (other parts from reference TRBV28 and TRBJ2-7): DVKVTQSSRYLVKRTGEKVFLECVQDMDHENMFWYRQDPGLGLRLIYFSYDVKMKEKGDIPEGYSVSREKKERFSLILESASTNQTSMYLCASSLVRQGPYEQYFGPGTRLTVT.

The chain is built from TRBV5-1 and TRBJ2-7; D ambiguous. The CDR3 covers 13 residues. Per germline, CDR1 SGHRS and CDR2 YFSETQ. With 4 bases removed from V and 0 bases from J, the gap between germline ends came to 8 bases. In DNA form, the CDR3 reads TGCGCCAGCAGCACAACTAACTCCTACGAGCAGTACTTC. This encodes CASSTTNSYEQYF.

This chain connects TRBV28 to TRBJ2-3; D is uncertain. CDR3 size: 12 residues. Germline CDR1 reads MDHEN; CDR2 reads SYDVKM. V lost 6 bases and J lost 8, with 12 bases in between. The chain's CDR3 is CASRDPLGTQYF. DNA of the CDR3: TGTGCCAGCAGGGACCCTCTTGGTACGCAGTATTTT. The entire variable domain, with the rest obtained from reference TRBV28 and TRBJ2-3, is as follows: DVKVTQSSRYLVKRTGEKVFLECVQDMDHENMFWYRQDPGLGLRLIYFSYDVKMKEKGDIPEGYSVSREKKERFSLILESASTNQTSMYLCASRDPLGTQYFGPGTRLTVL.

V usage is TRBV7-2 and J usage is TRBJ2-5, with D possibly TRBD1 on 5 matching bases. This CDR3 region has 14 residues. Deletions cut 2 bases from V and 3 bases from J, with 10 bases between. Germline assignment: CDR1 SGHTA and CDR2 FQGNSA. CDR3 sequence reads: CASSLSAGKETQYF. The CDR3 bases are TGTGCCAGCAGCTTATCCGCAGGGAAAGAGACCCAGTACTTC.